In its sample, the clone carrying this T cell receptor beta chain was seen a few times. The data are from a study of identical twins. CDR3 length equals 15 residues. The V gene lost 4 bases and the J gene lost 10 bases, with 17 bases spanning the gap. In germline, CDR1 is LGHDT, CDR2 YNNKEL (reference sequence). Template switching introduced a universal primer site, and the cDNA bore unique molecular identifiers. TCRdb re-called the 5' RACE reads with MiXCR, one entry per CDR3 protein. The table lists hundreds of thousands of distinct CDR3 sequences, 8.6% of them singletons, with roughly 0.97% in the top ten. Another study also made use of these data, one on yellow fever vaccine responses in identical twins. This second study notes: Reports say the vaccine T cell response in twins looked partly convergent and partly personalized.

The receptor was derived from a woman aged 18-35 years in good health. The sequencing sample was made of PBMCs. The V and J genes are TRBV3-1 and TRBJ1-6, with D hard to call. The CDR3 coding sequence is TGTGCCAGCAGCCCGGGCCTGACTAGACTCTCACCCCTCCACTTT. Protein sequence: CASSPGLTRLSPLHF.